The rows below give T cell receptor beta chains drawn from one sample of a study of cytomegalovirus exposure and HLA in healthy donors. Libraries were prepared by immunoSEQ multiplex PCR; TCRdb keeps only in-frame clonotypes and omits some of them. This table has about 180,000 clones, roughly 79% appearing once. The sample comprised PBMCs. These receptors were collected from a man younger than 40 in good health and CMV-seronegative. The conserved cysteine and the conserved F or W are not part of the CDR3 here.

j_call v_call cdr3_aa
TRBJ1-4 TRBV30 AWSPDIATNEKLF
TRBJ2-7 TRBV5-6 ASSYRGASSDEQY
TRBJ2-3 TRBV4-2 ASSQDSFSQGTDTQY
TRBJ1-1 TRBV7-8 ASIHTGYTEAF
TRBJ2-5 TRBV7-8 ASSLGGQETQY
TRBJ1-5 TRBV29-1 SGAGGAGQPQH
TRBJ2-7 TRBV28 ASSTPPGGISYEQY
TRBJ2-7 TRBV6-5 ASSYSYQTYEQY
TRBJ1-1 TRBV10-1 ASSSTGARNTEAF
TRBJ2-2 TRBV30 AWSTGFASTSTGELF
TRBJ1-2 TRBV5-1 ASSARDRELSGRHGYT
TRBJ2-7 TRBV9 ASSPLPGQAGEQY
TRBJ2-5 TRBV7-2 ASSPDSGRETQY
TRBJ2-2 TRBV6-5 ASSPARSGELF
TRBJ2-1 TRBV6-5 ASSSDSQTSYNEQF
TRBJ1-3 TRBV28 ASSWGGAGNTIY
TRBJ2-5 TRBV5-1 ASSSTGEQY
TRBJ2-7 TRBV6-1 ASRLTGNLDEQY
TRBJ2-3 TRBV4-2 ASSHLTSGGTDTQY
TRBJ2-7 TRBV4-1 ASSQTRDRVYEQY
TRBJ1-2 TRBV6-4 AGGNTRPYGYT
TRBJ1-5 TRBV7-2 ASSLGERYQPQH
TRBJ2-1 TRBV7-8 ASSLVGEASGRAVYVDEQF
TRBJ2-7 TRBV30 AWSVGLAGGSYSYEQY
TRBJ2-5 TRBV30 AWSVLGGEGTQY
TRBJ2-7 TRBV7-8 ASSLAPAGGPPEQY
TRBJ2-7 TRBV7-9 ASSRLAGGGGEQY
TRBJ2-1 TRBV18 ASGERNTLDNEQF
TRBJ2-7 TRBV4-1 ASSPPRGYEQY
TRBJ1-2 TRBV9 ASSTGQDGYT
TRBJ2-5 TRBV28 ASTRQGAEETQY
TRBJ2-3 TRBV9 ASSLSAGGTSTDTQY
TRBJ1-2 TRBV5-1 ASSPTTPQTAGYT
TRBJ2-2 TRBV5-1 ASSRGEAVTGELF
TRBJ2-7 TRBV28 ASNMGGAAYEQY
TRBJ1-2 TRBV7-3 ASNRQGIYGYT
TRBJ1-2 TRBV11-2 ASSLVRTASGYT
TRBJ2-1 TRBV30 AWTPSGRKNEQF
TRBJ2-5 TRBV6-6 ASSRGHQETQY
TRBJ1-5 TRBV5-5 ASSPQGARDQPQH
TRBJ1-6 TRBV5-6 ASSGGRAQGFRSLH
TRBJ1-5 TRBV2 ASRDTLTGSQH
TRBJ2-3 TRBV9 ASSPYGNREDTQY
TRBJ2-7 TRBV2 ASKRSEDEQY
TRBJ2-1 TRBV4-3 ASSHLRSGRAQEQF
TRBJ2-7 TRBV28 ASSSPAFSGYDEQY
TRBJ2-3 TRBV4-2 ASSMTSGRGKGTDTQY
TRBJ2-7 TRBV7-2 ASSLEVGDYEQY